These 19 T cell receptor beta chains were all obtained from the same sample, sequenced in a study of OX40 agonist ivuxolimab in advanced cancers. Measured with immunoSEQ multiplex PCR; TCRdb has only the in-frame clones, and not every one. There are around 64,000 clones in the sample; about 94% occur only once, and around 8% lies in the top ten. Sequencing was performed on CD4+ or CD8+ T cells sorted from blood, taken in a trial of the OX40 agonist ivuxolimab. All receptors come from an adult with an advanced solid tumor such as melanoma, head and neck, liver or kidney cancer.

The chain uses TRBV9 and TRBJ1-1; the match to TRBD1 covers 8 bases. The V gene's germline CDR1 is SGDLS and CDR2 YYNGEE. CDR3 length: 15 residues. After removal of 2 bases from V and 5 bases from J, the junction contained 8 bases not matched to a gene. CDR3 amino acids: CASSVLLTGGTEAFF. The CDR3 nucleotides read TGTGCCAGCAGCGTCCTCCTTACAGGGGGGACTGAAGCTTTCTTT.

The rearrangement uses TRBV27 and TRBJ2-7; D may correspond to TRBD1 or TRBD2 (6 bases each). V was cut by 1 base and J by 5 bases, with 9 bases left in between. The germline V gene has CDR1 MNHEY and CDR2 SMNVEV (reference sequence). The CDR3 loop spans 13 amino acids. CDR3 in DNA: TGTGCCAGCAGTTTATTGGGGGGCCACGAGCAGTACTTC. Its translation: CASSLLGGHEQYF.

The chain uses TRBV5-4 and TRBJ2-1, with D possibly TRBD1 on 6 matching bases. The CDR3 is 16 residues long. Germline CDR1 is SGHNT and CDR2 is YYREEE (reference sequence). The V end lost 2 bases, the J end lost 0 bases, and 12 bases lay between the germline ends. CDR3 sequence (DNA): TGTGCCAGCAGCTTATGGGACAAGGGCTCCTACAATGAGCAGTTCTTC. As protein: CASSLWDKGSYNEQFF.

This rearrangement joins TRBV5-5 to TRBJ1-1, with a possible D match to TRBD1 (5 bases). The V gene's germline CDR1 is SGHKS and CDR2 YYEKEE (reference sequence). V lost 2 bases to trimming and J lost 0 bases, with 11 bases between them. There are 15 residues in the CDR3. The CDR3 loop reads CASSFMGVLNTEAFF. In DNA form, the CDR3 reads TGTGCCAGCAGCTTCATGGGGGTCCTGAACACTGAAGCTTTCTTT.

The chain combines TRBV10-1 with TRBJ1-1; D call uncertain. The ends were cut back, 7 bases at V and 1 base at J, with 13 bases in the middle. This CDR3 has 14 residues. The germline gives CDR1 WNHNN, CDR2 SYGVQD (reference sequence). The CDR3 DNA reads as TGCGCCAGCAAACTGGGCCAGCAGAACACTGAAGCTTTCTTT. Protein: CASKLGQQNTEAFF.

This chain links TRBV19 with TRBJ2-7; D uncertain. CDR1 LNHDA and CDR2 SQIVND come from the germline V gene (reference sequence). This CDR3 is 11 amino acids long. V lost 5 bases and J 6 bases, leaving 8 bases between the germline ends. The DNA of the CDR3 is TGTGCCAGTAGTTGGGGATCCGAGCAGTACTTC. It specifies CASSWGSEQYF.

The J gene is TRBJ2-5, the V gene TRBV5-6; either TRBD1 or TRBD2 may fit D (5 bases each). The V gene's germline CDR1 is SGHDT and CDR2 YYEEEE. V gave up 1 base and J gave up 1 base, with 14 bases separating them. CDR3 length equals 16 residues. The CDR3 region is CASSLRIGTGQETQYF. CDR3 nucleotides: TGTGCCAGCAGCTTGAGGATCGGGACCGGCCAAGAGACCCAGTACTTC.

CDR3 sequence: CASSEAENRGGLFFNEQFF. CDR3 nucleotides: TGCGCCAGCAGTGAGGCAGAGAACAGGGGGGGGCTTTTTTTCAATGAGCAGTTCTTC. The chain couples TRBV10-1 to TRBJ2-1; D perhaps matches TRBD1 (8 bases). In germline, CDR1 is WNHNN, CDR2 SYGVQD (reference sequence). Trimming removed 2 bases at V and 6 bases at J, with 26 bases between. CDR3 length: 19 amino acids.

The chain uses TRBV9 and TRBJ1-1; 7 nucleotides line up with TRBD1. The V segment lost 5 bases and the J segment 7 bases; nucleotides outside the gene matches: 8. The CDR3 runs 13 residues. Germline V CDR1 and CDR2: SGDLS, YYNGEE. The CDR3 bases are TGTGCCAGCAGTGAATCACAGGGGATTGAAGCTTTCTTT. Its protein is CASSESQGIEAFF.

The chain combines TRBV13 with TRBJ2-5; 8 bases are a match to TRBD2. This CDR3 region has 14 residues. Germline loops: CDR1 PRHDT, CDR2 FYEKMQ (reference sequence). The V gene end was trimmed by 1 base and the J gene end by 5 bases; junction bases not matched to a gene: 3. CDR3 loop: CASSLAERGETQYF. As DNA, the CDR3 is TGTGCCAGCAGCTTAGCGGAGCGGGGGGAGACCCAGTACTTC.

The CDR3 DNA is TGTGCCAGCAGTTACGACGAGGGCACTGAAGCTTTCTTT. This gives the protein CASSYDEGTEAFF. The chain is built from TRBV25-1 and TRBJ1-1; unclear D gene. V was clipped by 5 bases and J by 4 bases, with 11 bases between them. This CDR3 region has 13 residues. Germline assignment: CDR1 MGHDK and CDR2 SYGVNS.

The chain employs TRBV6-5 and TRBJ1-5, with TRBD1 as a possible D gene (5 bases). V was pared by 4 bases and J by 7 bases, with 11 bases between. Germline lookup yields CDR1 MNHEY and CDR2 SVGAGI. This CDR3 spans 13 amino acids. The CDR3 nucleotides read TGTGCCAGCAGTTCCCAAGGGGTGCAGCCCCAGCATTTT. Its protein product is CASSSQGVQPQHF.

This rearrangement joins TRBV7-9 to TRBJ1-1; D unresolved. This CDR3 has 16 residues. V lost 1 base and J lost 0, with 12 bases in between. From germline, CDR1 is SEHNR and CDR2 FQNEAQ (reference sequence). As DNA, the CDR3 is TGTGCCAGCAGCTTAGGATACGAGGGAATGAACACTGAAGCTTTCTTT. Translation: CASSLGYEGMNTEAFF.

The gene calls are TRBV9 and TRBJ1-2; perhaps TRBD1 as D (6 bases). V was pared by 6 bases and J by 3 bases, with 9 bases between. The CDR3 totals 12 residues. CDR1 is SGDLS, CDR2 YYNGEE, per germline. CDR3 amino acids: CASKGVHYGYTF. The DNA of the CDR3 is TGTGCCAGCAAGGGGGTTCACTATGGCTACACCTTC.

The chain uses TRBV29-1 and TRBJ2-7; tentatively, D is TRBD2 (7 bases). The V and J ends lost 7 bases and 7 bases respectively, with 23 bases between them. Germline loops: CDR1 SQVTM, CDR2 ANQGSEA. CDR3 length: 14 residues. The chain's CDR3 is CSARSSRGASEQYF. DNA for the CDR3: TGCAGCGCCCGGAGCAGTCGGGGGGCGTCGGAGCAGTACTTC.

CDR3 DNA sequence: TGTGCCAGCAGCTTCAGGGGTGGCACTGAAGCTTTCTTT. This encodes CASSFRGGTEAFF. The chain recombines TRBV5-5 with TRBJ1-1; TRBD1 might be the D (6 bases). V lost 2 bases to trimming and J lost 4 bases, with 9 bases between them. CDR1 SGHKS and CDR2 YYEKEE come from the germline V gene (reference sequence). CDR3 size: 13 residues.

V gene TRBV19 combines with J gene TRBJ1-2, with D uncertain. V was clipped by 7 bases and J by 2 bases, with 5 bases between them. Germline values: CDR1 LNHDA, CDR2 SQIVND (reference sequence). The length of the CDR3 is 11 residues. The CDR3 DNA reads as TGTGCCAGTAACGGGAACTATGGCTACACCTTC. Translated, it gives CASNGNYGYTF.

The rearrangement joins TRBV19 to TRBJ2-7; TRBD1 agrees at 8 bases. V lost 7 bases to trimming and J lost 5 bases; unmatched junction nucleotides: 10. The CDR3 has 14 residues. Germline CDR1 LNHDA, CDR2 SQIVND (reference sequence). Written as DNA, the CDR3 is TGTGCCAGTAATTTAGCAGGGGGCTACCACGAGCAGTACTTC. It is translated as CASNLAGGYHEQYF.

The V and J genes are TRBV11-2 and TRBJ2-5; a weak D match, TRBD2 (6 bases). Germline V gene data show CDR1 as SGHAT and CDR2 as FQNNGV. The CDR3 runs 14 residues. V shed 6 bases and J shed 3 bases, with 14 bases lying between them. Here the CDR3 reads CASRSPGLKETQYF. CDR3 nucleotides: TGTGCCAGCAGGTCTCCGGGACTTAAAGAGACCCAGTACTTC. The full variable domain, with the rest looked up from reference TRBV11-2 and TRBJ2-5, is EAGVAQSPRYKIIEKRQSVAFWCNPISGHATLYWYQQILGQGPKLLIQFQNNGVVDDSQLPKDRFSAERLKGVDSTLKIQPAKLEDSAVYLCASRSPGLKETQYFGPGTRLLVL.